This entry lists 26 T cell receptor beta chains sequenced from one sample in a study of cytomegalovirus exposure and HLA in healthy donors. Libraries were prepared by immunoSEQ multiplex PCR; TCRdb keeps only in-frame clonotypes and omits some of them. Here the sample spans about 140,000 clones, just over 90% being singletons. Sequencing was carried out using PBMCs. These TCRs come from a man aged 18-30 years in good health and CMV-seronegative.

This chain connects TRBV7-8 to TRBJ2-7; TRBD1 matches 9 bases. The J segment lost 9 bases and the V segment lost 5 bases, leaving 5 bases of the junction unmatched. The germline CDR1 and CDR2 sequences are SGHVS and FQNEAQ. The CDR3 is 12 amino acids. CDR3 in amino acids: CASSGDRDRQYV. The CDR3 DNA is TGTGCCAGCAGCGGGGACAGGGATCGGCAGTACGTC.

The V and J genes are TRBV5-1 and TRBJ2-1; 9 bases line up with TRBD2. The V segment lost 1 base and the J segment 4 bases; nucleotides outside the gene matches: 3. This CDR3 spans 15 amino acids. The V gene's germline CDR1 is SGHRS and CDR2 YFSETQ. The CDR3 region is CASSLSSGGYNEQFF. The DNA for the CDR3 is TGCGCCAGCAGCTTGAGTAGCGGGGGTTACAATGAGCAGTTCTTC.

The rearrangement uses TRBV7-7 and TRBJ2-1, with 13 bases matching TRBD2. Germline V gene sequence: CDR1 SSHAT, CDR2 FNYEAQ (reference sequence). Trimming removed 1 base from V and 6 bases from J; junction bases left unmatched: 0. The CDR3 is 15 residues long. This CDR3 is CASSLGTSGSNEQFF. The CDR3 nucleotides read TGTGCCAGCAGCTTAGGGACTAGCGGGAGCAATGAGCAGTTCTTC.

V gene TRBV6-5 combines with J gene TRBJ1-1, with 8 bases identical to TRBD1. V shed 4 bases and J 6 bases; nucleotides not matched to a gene: 4. Germline CDR1 is MNHEY and CDR2 is SVGAGI. This CDR3 spans 13 amino acids. The CDR3, as DNA: TGTGCCAGCAGTTCCAGGGGGCACCCTGAAGCTTTCTTT. This gives the protein CASSSRGHPEAFF.

The V call is TRBV4-2, the J call TRBJ2-3; TRBD2 aligns across 8 bases. CDR1 is LGHNA, CDR2 YNFKEQ, per germline. V lost 5 bases, J lost 2 bases, and 6 bases stayed unmatched. There are 15 residues in the CDR3. The CDR3: CASSWRAGVTDTQYF. DNA for the CDR3: TGTGCCAGCAGCTGGCGAGCGGGGGTCACAGATACGCAGTATTTT.

The chain joins TRBV30 to TRBJ1-1, with a tentative D call TRBD1 (6 bases). The CDR3 loop spans 14 amino acids. The germline CDR1 and CDR2 sequences are GTSNPN and SVGIG (reference sequence). V was cut by 3 bases and J by 6 bases, with 17 bases left in between. Here the CDR3 DNA reads TGTGCCTGGAGCCCCAGGGGAGGGAAAGCTGAAGCTTTCTTT. This encodes CAWSPRGGKAEAFF. Complete variable domain (other parts from reference TRBV30 and TRBJ1-1): SQTIHQWPATLVQPVGSPLSLECTVEGTSNPNLYWYRQAAGRGLQLLFYSVGIGQISSEVPQNLSASRPQDRQFILSSKKLLLSDSGFYLCAWSPRGGKAEAFFGQGTRLTVV.

The V call is TRBV27, the J call TRBJ2-1; 9 bases fit TRBD2. Germline CDR1 MNHEY, CDR2 SMNVEV (reference sequence). This CDR3 contains 18 residues. V lost 5 bases and J lost 8; bases outside the gene matches: 19. CDR3 in amino acids: CASSAQTGTSWVGDEQFF. As DNA, the CDR3 is TGTGCCAGCAGTGCCCAGACCGGGACTAGCTGGGTTGGGGATGAGCAGTTCTTC.

The chain combines TRBV7-2 with TRBJ2-1; TRBD1 aligns across 10 bases. This CDR3 has 16 residues. Trimming cost V 1 base and J 7 bases; bases outside gene matches: 7. Germline-derived CDR1 and CDR2 are SGHTA and FQGNSA. The CDR3 nucleotides are TGTGCCAGCAGCTTAGACGGGACAGGGGTGCGGAATGAGCAGTTCTTC. Protein product: CASSLDGTGVRNEQFF.

V and J are TRBV5-6 and TRBJ2-3; 7 bases fit TRBD1. Trimming cost V 0 bases and J 1 base; bases outside gene matches: 2. In germline, CDR1 is SGHDT, CDR2 YYEEEE. This CDR3 comprises 15 residues. The CDR3 reads CASSLVGGRTDTQYF. Written as DNA, the CDR3 is TGTGCCAGCAGCTTGGTAGGGGGCCGCACAGATACGCAGTATTTT. Drawing the rest from reference TRBV5-6 and TRBJ2-3, the complete variable domain is DAGVTQSPTHLIKTRGQQVTLRCSPKSGHDTVSWYQQALGQGPQFIFQYYEEEERQRGNFPDRFSGHQFPNYSSELNVNALLLGDSALYLCASSLVGGRTDTQYFGPGTRLTVL.

This clone was seen a single time. J is TRBJ1-3 and V is TRBV5-6; D not resolved. Germline V CDR1 and CDR2: SGHDT, YYEEEE. The V end was cut by 0 bases, the J end by 0 bases, with 16 bases between. The CDR3 totals 18 residues. Written as DNA, the CDR3 is TGTGCCAGCAGCTTGGACGATTTCTACTTCCTCTCTGGAAACACCATATATTTT. Protein sequence: CASSLDDFYFLSGNTIYF.

The J gene is TRBJ2-2, the V gene TRBV14, with 7 bases fitting TRBD2. V lost 0 bases to trimming and J lost 14 bases; unmatched junction nucleotides: 15. The CDR3 spans 16 residues. Germline loops: CDR1 SGHDN, CDR2 FVKESK. The CDR3 loop reads CASSQDTLAGVVILFF. CDR3 in DNA: TGTGCCAGCAGCCAAGATACTCTCGCGGGAGTGGTCATTCTGTTTTTT.

The V call is TRBV10-3, the J call TRBJ1-1; the match to TRBD1 covers 8 bases. The CDR3 is 15 residues long. CDR1 and CDR2 from the germline V gene are ENHRY and SYGVKD. V trimming: 5 bases; J trimming: 5 bases; junction bases outside the gene matches: 10. Here the CDR3 reads CAISQNRGSKTEAFF. Here the CDR3 DNA reads TGTGCCATCAGTCAGAACAGGGGGAGTAAGACTGAAGCTTTCTTT.

The V gene is TRBV9, the J gene TRBJ2-3; D is ambiguous. CDR3 length equals 14 residues. Germline lookup yields CDR1 SGDLS and CDR2 YYNGEE. The ends were cut back, 0 bases at V and 0 bases at J, with 5 bases in the middle. Here the CDR3 DNA reads TGTGCCAGCAGCGTAGTTGGCAGCACAGATACGCAGTATTTT. Amino acids: CASSVVGSTDTQYF.

The chain links TRBV5-5 to TRBJ2-5, with unresolved D. Germline lookup yields CDR1 SGHKS and CDR2 YYEKEE (reference sequence). CDR3 length: 13 amino acids. V was trimmed by 6 bases and J by 1 base, leaving 10 bases between them. For the CDR3, the DNA is TGTGCCAGCACTTTCGAGCTCCAAGAGACCCAGTACTTC. Its protein is CASTFELQETQYF. The full variable domain, with the rest looked up from reference TRBV5-5 and TRBJ2-5, is DAGVTQSPTHLIKTRGQQVTLRCSPISGHKSVSWYQQVLGQGPQFIFQYYEKEERGRGNFPDRFSARQFPNYSSELNVNALLLGDSALYLCASTFELQETQYFGPGTRLLVL.

The chain is built from TRBV7-9 and TRBJ1-2; D call uncertain. The CDR3 spans 12 residues. V shed 3 bases and J shed 3 bases, with 5 bases lying between them. Looked up from germline, CDR1 is SEHNR and CDR2 is FQNEAQ (reference sequence). CDR3 loop: CASSFSDYGYTF. As DNA, the CDR3 is TGTGCCAGCAGCTTTAGCGACTATGGCTACACCTTC.

The gene calls are TRBV6-1 and TRBJ1-5, with TRBD1 as a possible D gene (5 bases). Germline loops: CDR1 MNHNS, CDR2 SASEGT. The V and J ends lost 1 base and 6 bases respectively, with 10 bases between them. The CDR3 covers 14 residues. Here the CDR3 DNA reads TGTGCCAGCAGTGAAGGGGGCCAGGCTCAGCCCCAGCATTTT. This encodes CASSEGGQAQPQHF.

The gene calls are TRBV5-1 and TRBJ1-1; D is unclear. Germline V CDR1 and CDR2: SGHRS, YFSETQ. This CDR3 contains 13 residues. V was clipped by 7 bases and J by 0 bases, with 10 bases between them. As DNA, the CDR3 is TGCGCCAGCCATAGAACGGTGAACACTGAAGCTTTCTTT. Translated: CASHRTVNTEAFF.

The rearrangement joins TRBV5-3 to TRBJ2-7; D may be TRBD1 (5 bases). TRBV5-3 counts as an open reading frame of uncertain function. V lost 4 bases to trimming and J lost 6 bases, with 8 bases between them. This CDR3 has 11 residues. The CDR3 here is CARSQRGEQYV. The CDR3 DNA sequence: TGTGCCAGAAGCCAAAGGGGCGAGCAGTACGTC.

The chain uses TRBV5-4 and TRBJ1-2, with 7 bases identical to TRBD1. CDR3 length: 13 amino acids. Per the germline V gene, CDR1 is SGHNT and CDR2 is YYREEE (reference sequence). V lost 1 base, J lost 8 bases, and 5 bases stayed unmatched. The CDR3 region is CASSLRGLGGYTF. In DNA, the CDR3 is TGTGCCAGCAGCTTGAGGGGGCTCGGGGGCTACACCTTC.

The V gene is TRBV18, the J gene TRBJ2-3; no clear D gene. V lost 2 bases, J lost 4 bases, and 10 bases lay in between. The CDR3 is 14 residues long. The germline CDR1 and CDR2 sequences are KGHSH and LQKENI. For the CDR3, the DNA is TGTGCCAGCTCACCATCGGGTTTCCCAGATACGCAGTATTTT. As protein: CASSPSGFPDTQYF.

In this sample, this clone turned up once. The chain employs TRBV29-1 and TRBJ2-3, with TRBD1 matching over 9 bases. Germline V gene sequence: CDR1 SQVTM, CDR2 ANQGSEA. V trimming: 5 bases; J trimming: 1 base; junction bases outside the gene matches: 4. The CDR3 is 14 amino acids. DNA of the CDR3: TGCAGCGTTCGGACAGGGGTCGGCACAGATACGCAGTATTTT. Translating gives CSVRTGVGTDTQYF.

V is TRBV6-5 and J is TRBJ2-3, with D possibly matching TRBD2 (6 bases). Germline lookup yields CDR1 MNHEY and CDR2 SVGAGI. V was shortened by 7 bases and J by 5 bases, with 16 bases between the two germline ends. The CDR3 has 14 amino acids. CDR3 amino acids: CASTPTGGIDTQYF. In DNA form, the CDR3 reads TGTGCCAGCACCCCGACCGGCGGGATAGATACGCAGTATTTT.

This sequence joins TRBV9 and TRBJ2-3, with a tentative D call TRBD2 (5 bases). The CDR3 is made up of 14 amino acids. The V end lost 7 bases, the J end lost 0 bases, and 12 bases lay between the germline ends. Per germline, CDR1 SGDLS and CDR2 YYNGEE. The CDR3 coding sequence is TGTGCCAGCTCTAGGGCGGGTAGCACAGATACGCAGTATTTT. Protein product: CASSRAGSTDTQYF.

The rearrangement joins TRBV15 to TRBJ2-7, with D perhaps TRBD2 (5 bases). Trimming cost V 1 base and J 4 bases, with 11 bases left between them. This CDR3 contains 14 residues. The V gene's germline CDR1 is LNHNV and CDR2 YYDKDF (reference sequence). CDR3 protein: CATSRARGSYEQYF. The CDR3 DNA reads TGTGCCACCAGCAGAGCACGGGGTTCTTACGAGCAGTACTTC.

J is TRBJ1-4 and V is TRBV9; 7 bases align to TRBD1. The CDR3 runs 15 residues. Germline assignment: CDR1 SGDLS and CDR2 YYNGEE. V lost 4 bases and J lost 8; bases outside the gene matches: 11. The CDR3 protein is CASSIGGQGGEKLFF. The CDR3 DNA sequence: TGTGCCAGCAGCATTGGCGGGCAGGGGGGAGAAAAACTGTTTTTT.

The V gene is TRBV7-9, the J gene TRBJ2-2, with TRBD2 matching 13 bases. Germline V gives CDR1 SEHNR, CDR2 FQNEAQ (reference sequence). V gave up 5 bases and J gave up 0 bases; unmatched junction bases: 3. The CDR3 consists of 17 residues. The CDR3 is CASSHGLAGANTGELFF. For the CDR3, the DNA is TGTGCCAGCAGCCACGGACTAGCGGGAGCGAACACCGGGGAGCTGTTTTTT.